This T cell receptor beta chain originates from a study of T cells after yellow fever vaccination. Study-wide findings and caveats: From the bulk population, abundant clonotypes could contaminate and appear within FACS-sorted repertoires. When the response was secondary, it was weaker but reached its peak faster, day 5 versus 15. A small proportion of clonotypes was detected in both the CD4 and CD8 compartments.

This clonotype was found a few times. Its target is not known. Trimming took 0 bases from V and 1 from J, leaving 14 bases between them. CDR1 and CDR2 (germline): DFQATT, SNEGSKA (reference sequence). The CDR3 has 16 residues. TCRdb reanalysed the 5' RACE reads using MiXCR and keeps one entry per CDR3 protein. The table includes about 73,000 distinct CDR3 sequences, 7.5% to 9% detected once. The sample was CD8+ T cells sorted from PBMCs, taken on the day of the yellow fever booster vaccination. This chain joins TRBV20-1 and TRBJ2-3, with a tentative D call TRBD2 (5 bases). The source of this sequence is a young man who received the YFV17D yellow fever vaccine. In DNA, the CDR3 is TGCAGTGCTAGAGATATAGAGGGTGGCCGCACAGATACGCAGTATTTT. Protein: CSARDIEGGRTDTQYF.